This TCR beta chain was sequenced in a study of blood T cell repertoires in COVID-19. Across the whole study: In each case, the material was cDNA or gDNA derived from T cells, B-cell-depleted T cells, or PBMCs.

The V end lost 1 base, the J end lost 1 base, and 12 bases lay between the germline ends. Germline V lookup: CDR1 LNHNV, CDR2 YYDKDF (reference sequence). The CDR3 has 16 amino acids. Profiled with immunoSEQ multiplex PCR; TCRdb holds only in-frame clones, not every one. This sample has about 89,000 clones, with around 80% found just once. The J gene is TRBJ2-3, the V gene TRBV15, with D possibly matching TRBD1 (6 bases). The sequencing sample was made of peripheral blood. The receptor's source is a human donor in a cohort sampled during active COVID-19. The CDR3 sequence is CATSRVGGSGTDTQYF. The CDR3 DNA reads TGTGCCACCAGCAGAGTAGGGGGTAGCGGCACAGATACGCAGTATTTT.